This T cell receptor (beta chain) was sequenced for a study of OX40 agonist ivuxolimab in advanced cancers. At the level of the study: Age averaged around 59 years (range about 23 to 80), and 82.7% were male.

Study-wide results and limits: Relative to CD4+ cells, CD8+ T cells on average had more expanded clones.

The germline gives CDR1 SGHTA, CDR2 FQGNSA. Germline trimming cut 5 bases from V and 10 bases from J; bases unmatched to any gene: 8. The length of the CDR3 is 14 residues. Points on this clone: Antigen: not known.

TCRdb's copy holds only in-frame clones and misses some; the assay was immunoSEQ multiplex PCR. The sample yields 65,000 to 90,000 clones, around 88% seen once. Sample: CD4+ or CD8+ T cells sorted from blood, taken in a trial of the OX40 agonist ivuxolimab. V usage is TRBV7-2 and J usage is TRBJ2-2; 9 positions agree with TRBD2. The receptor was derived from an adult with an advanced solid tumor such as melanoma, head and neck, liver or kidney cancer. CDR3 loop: CASSPPGGGEELFF. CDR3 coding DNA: TGTGCCAGCAGCCCTCCGGGCGGGGGGGAGGAGCTGTTTTTT.